These T cell receptor beta chains were read from a single sample in a study of blood T cell repertoires in COVID-19. Data came from immunoSEQ multiplex PCR; TCRdb stores just in-frame clones and leaves some out. The table lists about 81,000 clones, roughly four fifths of them singletons. The sequencing input was peripheral blood. Every receptor here comes from a human donor in a cohort sampled during active COVID-19. Each CDR3 is given without its conserved first and last residue.

CDR3 protein: ASSLGLAGGGELF
V gene: TRBV7-8

CDR3 protein: ASSSYWAGNNSPLH
V gene: TRBV3-1/TRBV3-2

CDR3 protein: ASSSRLAGAEQF
V gene: TRBV19

CDR3 protein: ASSLSGGSEAF
V gene: TRBV5-5

CDR3 protein: ASSYSTAGGTEAF
V gene: TRBV6-6

CDR3 protein: ASSDPGQGRQEQY
V gene: TRBV5-4

CDR3 protein: ASSLSDKNTEAF
V gene: TRBV3-1/TRBV3-2

CDR3 protein: SVVSGGSTDTQY
V gene: TRBV29-1

CDR3 protein: ASSPLLGSEKLF
V gene: TRBV27

CDR3 protein: ASSLVGGNTEAF
V gene: TRBV7-8

CDR3 protein: ASSLAGTGGSYEQY
V gene: TRBV5-1

CDR3 protein: ASSLPDRNNQPQH
V gene: TRBV5-1

CDR3 protein: ATRVGLAEAGEQY
V gene: TRBV6-6

CDR3 protein: ASSPGQALLRGYT
V gene: TRBV9

CDR3 protein: ASSSRPQGKYSPLH
V gene: TRBV7-2

CDR3 protein: ASSSGIDREYEYNSPLH
V gene: TRBV5-6

CDR3 protein: ASTHLNGQEAF
V gene: TRBV19

CDR3 protein: ASSVGGTGGSGNTIY
V gene: TRBV9

CDR3 protein: ASTWGVGYYGYT
V gene: TRBV6-5

CDR3 protein: ASSEGTGPYEQY
V gene: TRBV6-1

CDR3 protein: ASSYSGGGLPYEQY
V gene: TRBV6-5

CDR3 protein: ASSGELGLETQY
V gene: TRBV9

CDR3 protein: ASSLYSATNEKLF
V gene: TRBV7-2

CDR3 protein: ASSPVSGANVLT
V gene: TRBV5-4

CDR3 protein: AADKGRSTEAF
V gene: TRBV15

CDR3 protein: ASTKQGRNYGYT
V gene: TRBV19

CDR3 protein: ASSYTQTGGGNQPQH
V gene: TRBV6-2/TRBV6-3

CDR3 protein: ASSVGWTGGGQY
V gene: TRBV9

CDR3 protein: ASSPQGALGDYEQY
V gene: TRBV6-2/TRBV6-3

CDR3 protein: ASSQAPGGAGEAF
V gene: TRBV3-1/TRBV3-2

CDR3 protein: ASSFTIYGYT
V gene: TRBV2

CDR3 protein: ASSPQGGGEQY
V gene: TRBV18

CDR3 protein: ASRNRGGLRYGYT
V gene: TRBV3-1/TRBV3-2

CDR3 protein: ASTAGTDGFTEQF
V gene: TRBV15

CDR3 protein: ASSVQGVQETQY
V gene: TRBV9

CDR3 protein: ASSDRGGQGAIPYGYT
V gene: TRBV6-4

CDR3 protein: ASSQGGGSSDTQY
V gene: TRBV3-1/TRBV3-2

CDR3 protein: ASSPRTGAASGANVLT
V gene: TRBV18

CDR3 protein: ASSPRQSSYEQY
V gene: TRBV18

CDR3 protein: ASSYSNQPQH
V gene: TRBV7-9

CDR3 protein: ASSLQQGRNEQF
V gene: TRBV7-8

CDR3 protein: ASSAIGQGGGYT
V gene: TRBV7-2

CDR3 protein: ASSQRDRGLYNEQF
V gene: TRBV3-1/TRBV3-2

CDR3 protein: ASSQEVRLAGGGNEQY
V gene: TRBV3-1/TRBV3-2

CDR3 protein: ASSTTGFEKLF
V gene: TRBV5-4

CDR3 protein: ASSEAGLLY
V gene: TRBV10-1

CDR3 protein: ASSPAGSNQPQH
V gene: TRBV18

CDR3 protein: ATSDLQSSTRDYGYT
V gene: TRBV24-1

CDR3 protein: ASSRPGAGGDGYT
V gene: TRBV6-2/TRBV6-3

CDR3 protein: ASSEGGAGYEQY
V gene: TRBV2

CDR3 protein: ASSQVWEGTQY
V gene: TRBV7-2

CDR3 protein: ASSSEATNEKLF
V gene: TRBV7-6

CDR3 protein: ASSLGTEDYGYT
V gene: TRBV7-2

CDR3 protein: ASSGEAYRGTNYGYT
V gene: TRBV6-1

CDR3 protein: ASSPAPGGTGGSTNEKLF
V gene: TRBV18

CDR3 protein: ASRSTLTSGGTYNEQF
V gene: TRBV12-2

CDR3 protein: ASSLYPMGRAPYT
V gene: TRBV11-2

CDR3 protein: ASRGQGARNEQF
V gene: TRBV2

CDR3 protein: ASSRQGSVSYEQY
V gene: TRBV14